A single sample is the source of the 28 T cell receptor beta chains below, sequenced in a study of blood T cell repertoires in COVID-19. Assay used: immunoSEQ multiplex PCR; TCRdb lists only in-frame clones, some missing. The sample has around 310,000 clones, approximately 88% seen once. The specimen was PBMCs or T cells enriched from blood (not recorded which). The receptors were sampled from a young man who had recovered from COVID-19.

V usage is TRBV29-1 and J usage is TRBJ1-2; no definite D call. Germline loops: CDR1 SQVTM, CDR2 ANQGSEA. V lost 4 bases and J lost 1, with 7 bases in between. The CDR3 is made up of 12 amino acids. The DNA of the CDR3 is TGCAGCGTTGTTAGTGTTAACTATGGCTACACCTTC. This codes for CSVVSVNYGYTF.

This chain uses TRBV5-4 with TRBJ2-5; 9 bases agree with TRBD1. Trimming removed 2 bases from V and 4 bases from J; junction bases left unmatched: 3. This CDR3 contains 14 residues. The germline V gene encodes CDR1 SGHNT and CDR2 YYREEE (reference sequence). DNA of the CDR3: TGTGCCAGCAGCTTAACAGGGGGCGTAGAGACCCAGTACTTC. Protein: CASSLTGGVETQYF.

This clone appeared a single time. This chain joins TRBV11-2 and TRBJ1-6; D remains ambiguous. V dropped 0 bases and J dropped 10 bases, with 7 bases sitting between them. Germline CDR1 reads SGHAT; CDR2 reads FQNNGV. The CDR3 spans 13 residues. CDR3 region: CASSLERSSPLHF. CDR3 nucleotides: TGTGCCAGCAGCTTAGAGAGGTCGTCACCCCTCCACTTT.

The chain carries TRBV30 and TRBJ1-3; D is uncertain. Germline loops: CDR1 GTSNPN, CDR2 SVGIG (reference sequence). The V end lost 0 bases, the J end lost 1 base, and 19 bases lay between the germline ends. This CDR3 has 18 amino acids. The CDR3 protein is CAWSVPGSPNTSGNTIYF. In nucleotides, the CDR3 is TGTGCCTGGAGTGTACCGGGGAGCCCGAATACGTCTGGAAACACCATATATTTT.

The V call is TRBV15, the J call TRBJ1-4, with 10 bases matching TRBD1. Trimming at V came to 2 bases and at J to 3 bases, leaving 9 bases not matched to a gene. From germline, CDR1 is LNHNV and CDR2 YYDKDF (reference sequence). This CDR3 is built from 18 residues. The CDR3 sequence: CATSRYTGTGASNEKLFF. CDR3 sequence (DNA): TGTGCCACCAGCAGATATACCGGGACAGGGGCCTCTAATGAAAAACTGTTTTTT. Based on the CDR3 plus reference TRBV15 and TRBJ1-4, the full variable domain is DAMVIQNPRYQVTQFGKPVTLSCSQTLNHNVMYWYQQKSSQAPKLLFHYYDKDFNNEADTPDNFQSRRPNTSFCFLDIRSPGLGDTAMYLCATSRYTGTGASNEKLFFGSGTQLSVL.

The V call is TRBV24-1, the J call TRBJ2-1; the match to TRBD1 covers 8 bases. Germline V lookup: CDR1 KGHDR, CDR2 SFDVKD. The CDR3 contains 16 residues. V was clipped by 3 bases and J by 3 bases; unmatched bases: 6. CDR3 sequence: CATSDPGQGYYNEQFF. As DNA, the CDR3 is TGTGCCACCAGTGATCCCGGACAGGGTTACTACAATGAGCAGTTCTTC.

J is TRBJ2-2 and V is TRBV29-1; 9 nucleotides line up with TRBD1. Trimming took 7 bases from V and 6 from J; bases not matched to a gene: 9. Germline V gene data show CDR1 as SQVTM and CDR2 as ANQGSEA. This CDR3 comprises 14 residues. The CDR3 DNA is TGCAGCGCAGGGGACAGGGCGGAGCCCGGGGAGCTGTTTTTT. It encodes CSAGDRAEPGELFF.

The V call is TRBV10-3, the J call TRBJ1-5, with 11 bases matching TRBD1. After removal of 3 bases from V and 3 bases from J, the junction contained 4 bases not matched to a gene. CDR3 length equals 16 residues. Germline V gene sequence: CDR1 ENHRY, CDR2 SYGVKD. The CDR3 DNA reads TGTGCCATCAGTGACCAGGACAGGGGGCCCAATCAGCCCCAGCATTTT. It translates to CAISDQDRGPNQPQHF.

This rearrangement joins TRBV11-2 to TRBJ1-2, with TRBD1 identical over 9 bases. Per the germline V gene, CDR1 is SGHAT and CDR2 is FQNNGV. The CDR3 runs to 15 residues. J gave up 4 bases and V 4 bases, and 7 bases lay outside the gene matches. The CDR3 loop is CASSSTGGRIYGYTF. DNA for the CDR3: TGTGCCAGCAGCTCTACAGGGGGCCGTATCTATGGCTACACCTTC.

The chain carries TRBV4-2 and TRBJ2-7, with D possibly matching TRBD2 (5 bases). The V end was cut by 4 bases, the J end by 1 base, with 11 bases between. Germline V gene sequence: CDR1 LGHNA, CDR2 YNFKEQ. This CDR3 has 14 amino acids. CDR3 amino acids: CASSRLALSYEQYF. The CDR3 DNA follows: TGTGCCAGCAGCCGTCTAGCCCTATCCTACGAGCAGTACTTC.

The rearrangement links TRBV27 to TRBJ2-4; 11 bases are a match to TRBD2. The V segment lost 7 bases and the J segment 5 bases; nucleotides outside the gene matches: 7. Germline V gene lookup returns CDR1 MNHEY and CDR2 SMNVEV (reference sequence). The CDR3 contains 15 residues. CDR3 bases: TGTGCCAGCACCGCCAAACTAGCGGGGGAAAACATTCAGTACTTC. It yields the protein CASTAKLAGENIQYF.

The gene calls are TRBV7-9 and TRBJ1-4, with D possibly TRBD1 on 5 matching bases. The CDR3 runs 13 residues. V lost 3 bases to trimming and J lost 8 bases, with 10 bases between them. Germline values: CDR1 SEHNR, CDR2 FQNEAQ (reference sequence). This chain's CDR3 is CASSLDIEEKLFF. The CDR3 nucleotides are TGTGCCAGCAGCTTGGACATCGAGGAAAAACTGTTTTTT.

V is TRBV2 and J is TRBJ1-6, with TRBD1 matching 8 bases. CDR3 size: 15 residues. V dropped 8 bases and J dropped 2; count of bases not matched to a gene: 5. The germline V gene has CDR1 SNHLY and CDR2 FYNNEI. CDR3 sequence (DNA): TGTGCCAGCCTTCTGACAGGGGCCTATAATTCACCCCTCCACTTT. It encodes CASLLTGAYNSPLHF.

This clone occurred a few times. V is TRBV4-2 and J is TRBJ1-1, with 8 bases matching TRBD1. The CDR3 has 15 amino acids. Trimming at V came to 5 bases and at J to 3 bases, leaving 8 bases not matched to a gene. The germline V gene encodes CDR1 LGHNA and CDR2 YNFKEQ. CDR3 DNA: TGTGCCAGCAGCTTACGGACAGGGAGGGACACTGAAGCTTTCTTT. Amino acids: CASSLRTGRDTEAFF.

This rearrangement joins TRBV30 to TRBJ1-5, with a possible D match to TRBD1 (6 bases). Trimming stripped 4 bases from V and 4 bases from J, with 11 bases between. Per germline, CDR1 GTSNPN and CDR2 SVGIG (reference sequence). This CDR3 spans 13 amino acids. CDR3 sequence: CAWNLGTNQPQHF. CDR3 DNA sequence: TGTGCCTGGAATCTAGGGACAAATCAGCCCCAGCATTTT.

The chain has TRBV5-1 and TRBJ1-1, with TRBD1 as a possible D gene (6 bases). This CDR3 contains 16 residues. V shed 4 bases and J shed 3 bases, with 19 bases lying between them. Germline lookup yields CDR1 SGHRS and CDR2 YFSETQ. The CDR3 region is CASSADHRAFDTEAFF. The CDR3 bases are TGCGCCAGCAGCGCCGACCACAGGGCCTTTGACACTGAAGCTTTCTTT. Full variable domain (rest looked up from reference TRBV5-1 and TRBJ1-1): KAGVTQTPRYLIKTRGQQVTLSCSPISGHRSVSWYQQTPGQGLQFLFEYFSETQRNKGNFPGRFSGRQFSNSRSEMNVSTLELGDSALYLCASSADHRAFDTEAFFGQGTRLTVV.

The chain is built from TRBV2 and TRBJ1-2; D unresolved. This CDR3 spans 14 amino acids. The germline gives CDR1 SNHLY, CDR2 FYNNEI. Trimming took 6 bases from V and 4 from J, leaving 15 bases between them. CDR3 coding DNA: TGTGCCAGCAGAAACTACTCGACTTCCTATGGCTACACCTTC. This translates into CASRNYSTSYGYTF.

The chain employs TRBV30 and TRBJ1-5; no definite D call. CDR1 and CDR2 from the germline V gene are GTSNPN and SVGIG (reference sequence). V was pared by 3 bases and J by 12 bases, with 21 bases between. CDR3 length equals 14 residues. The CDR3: CAWSQRARGDVQHF. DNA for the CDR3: TGTGCCTGGAGCCAGCGGGCTCGGGGTGACGTCCAGCATTTT.

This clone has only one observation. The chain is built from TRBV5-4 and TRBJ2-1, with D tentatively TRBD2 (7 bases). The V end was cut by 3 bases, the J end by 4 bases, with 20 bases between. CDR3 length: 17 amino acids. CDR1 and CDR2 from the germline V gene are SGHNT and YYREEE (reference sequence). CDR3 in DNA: TGTGCCAGCAGCTCCGACACCCGGGGGGCCACTTACAATGAGCAGTTCTTC. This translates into CASSSDTRGATYNEQFF.

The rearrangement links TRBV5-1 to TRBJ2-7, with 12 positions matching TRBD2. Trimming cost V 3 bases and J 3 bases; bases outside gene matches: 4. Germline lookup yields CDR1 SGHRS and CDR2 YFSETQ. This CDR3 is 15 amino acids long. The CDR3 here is CASSWTSGANYEQYF. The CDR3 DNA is TGCGCCAGCAGCTGGACTAGCGGGGCAAACTACGAGCAGTACTTC.

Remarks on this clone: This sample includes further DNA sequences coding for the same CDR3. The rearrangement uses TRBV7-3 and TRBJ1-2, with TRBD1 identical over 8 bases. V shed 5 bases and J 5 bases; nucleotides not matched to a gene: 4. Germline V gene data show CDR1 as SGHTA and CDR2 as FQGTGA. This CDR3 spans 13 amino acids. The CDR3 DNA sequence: TGTGCCAGCAGCCCCCGACAGGGGTATGGCTACACCTTC. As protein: CASSPRQGYGYTF. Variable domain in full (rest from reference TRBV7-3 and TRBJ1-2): GAGVSQTPSNKVTEKGKYVELRCDPISGHTALYWYRQSLGQGPEFLIYFQGTGAADDSGLPNDRFFAVRPEGSVSTLKIQRTERGDSAVYLCASSPRQGYGYTFGSGTRLTVV.

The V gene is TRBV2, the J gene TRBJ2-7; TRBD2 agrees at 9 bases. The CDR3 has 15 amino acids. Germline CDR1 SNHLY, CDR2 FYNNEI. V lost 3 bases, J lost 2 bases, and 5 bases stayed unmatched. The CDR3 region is CASSEPSGETYEQYF. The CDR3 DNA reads TGTGCCAGCAGTGAGCCTAGCGGGGAAACCTACGAGCAGTACTTC.

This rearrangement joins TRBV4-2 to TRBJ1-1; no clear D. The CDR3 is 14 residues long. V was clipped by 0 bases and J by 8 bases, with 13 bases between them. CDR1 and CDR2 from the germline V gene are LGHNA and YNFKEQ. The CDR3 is CASSQDIVGREAFF. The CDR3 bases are TGTGCCAGCAGCCAAGATATTGTGGGGAGAGAAGCTTTCTTT.

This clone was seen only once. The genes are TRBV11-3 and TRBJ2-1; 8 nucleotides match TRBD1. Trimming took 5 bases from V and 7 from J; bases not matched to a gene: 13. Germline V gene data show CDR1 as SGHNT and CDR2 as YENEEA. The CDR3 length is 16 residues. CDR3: CASSPTPGTGKNEQFF. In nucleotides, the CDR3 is TGTGCCAGCAGCCCGACGCCGGGGACAGGAAAAAATGAGCAGTTCTTC.

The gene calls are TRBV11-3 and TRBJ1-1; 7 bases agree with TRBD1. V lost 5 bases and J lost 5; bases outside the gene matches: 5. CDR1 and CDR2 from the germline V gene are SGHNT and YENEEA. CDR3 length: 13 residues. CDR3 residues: CASSRGTETEAFF. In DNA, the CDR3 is TGTGCCAGCAGCCGTGGGACAGAAACTGAAGCTTTCTTT.

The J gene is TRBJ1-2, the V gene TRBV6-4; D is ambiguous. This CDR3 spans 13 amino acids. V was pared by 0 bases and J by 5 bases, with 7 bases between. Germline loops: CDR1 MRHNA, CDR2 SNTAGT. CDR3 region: CASSDSRRYGYTF. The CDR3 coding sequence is TGTGCCAGCAGTGACTCTCGCAGATATGGCTACACCTTC.

Written as DNA, the CDR3 is TGTGCCAGCAGTGATCTTACAGGGGGCCGACAGCCCCAGCATTTT. Its translation is CASSDLTGGRQPQHF. The gene calls are TRBV6-1 and TRBJ1-5, with 9 bases identical to TRBD1. CDR1 MNHNS and CDR2 SASEGT come from the germline V gene. After removal of 3 bases from V and 7 bases from J, the junction contained 7 bases not matched to a gene. The CDR3 has 15 amino acids.

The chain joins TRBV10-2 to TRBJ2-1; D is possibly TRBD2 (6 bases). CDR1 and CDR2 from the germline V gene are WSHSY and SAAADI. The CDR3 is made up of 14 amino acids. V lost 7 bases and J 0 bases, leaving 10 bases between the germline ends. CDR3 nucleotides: TGCGCCAGCAACCGCGGGGACTCCTACAATGAGCAGTTCTTC. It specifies CASNRGDSYNEQFF.